The 30 T cell receptor beta chains presented below share a single source sample, sequenced in a study of blood T cell repertoires in COVID-19. Using immunoSEQ multiplex PCR, the repertoire was profiled, and TCRdb retains in-frame clones only, with some absent. The table has about 160,000 clones, around 85% seen once. The sample was peripheral blood. These receptor sequences come from a man between 60 and 75 years old who had recovered from COVID-19.

V gene TRBV2 combines with J gene TRBJ1-5; the D is unclear. Germline V lookup: CDR1 SNHLY, CDR2 FYNNEI. CDR3 length: 12 residues. The V gene lost 6 bases and the J gene lost 7 bases, with 10 bases spanning the gap. For the CDR3, the DNA is TGTGCCAGCAGGATTATAAGCCAGCCCCAGCATTTT. Its translation is CASRIISQPQHF.

This clone turned up a few times. The V and J genes are TRBV21-1 and TRBJ1-2; the DNA was not used to check the table's D call, TRBD1. TRBV21-1 is marked as a pseudogene. This CDR3 comprises 16 residues. CDR3 sequence reads: CASTVPRGRRARGYTF. The DNA for the CDR3 is TGTGCCAGCACCGTACCCAGGGGCAGACGCGCAAGGGGCTACACCTTC.

This clone showed up just once. The rearrangement uses TRBV18 and TRBJ2-7; a possible D gene is TRBD1 (6 bases). The V and J ends lost 2 bases and 2 bases respectively, with 10 bases between them. Per germline, CDR1 KGHSH and CDR2 LQKENI. CDR3 size: 14 residues. CDR3 region: CASSPTGNPYEQYF. DNA of the CDR3: TGTGCCAGCTCACCAACAGGGAATCCCTACGAGCAGTACTTC.

The V call is TRBV9, the J call TRBJ1-1; 7 bases match TRBD1. Germline V gene data show CDR1 as SGDLS and CDR2 as YYNGEE. There are 16 residues in the CDR3. Unmatched junction bases numbered 9, after V lost 0 bases and J lost 4 bases. Here the CDR3 reads CASSVGQGLIFTEAFF. CDR3 DNA sequence: TGTGCCAGCAGCGTAGGACAGGGTCTTATATTCACTGAAGCTTTCTTT.

The rearrangement uses TRBV5-6 and TRBJ2-5; 10 nucleotides line up with TRBD2. The trim removed 4 bases at V and 5 bases at J, leaving 17 bases unmatched. In germline, CDR1 is SGHDT, CDR2 YYEEEE. CDR3 size: 18 residues. Here the CDR3 reads CASSIPRPGLADVETQYF. CDR3 nucleotide sequence: TGTGCCAGCAGCATACCAAGGCCCGGACTAGCGGATGTGGAGACCCAGTACTTC.

J is TRBJ1-1 and V is TRBV4-1; weak D call: TRBD1 (6 bases). The CDR3 totals 17 residues. CDR1 is MGHRA, CDR2 YSYEKL, per germline. Trimming stripped 0 bases from V and 0 bases from J, with 14 bases between. The CDR3 DNA reads TGCGCCAGCAGCCAAGATCGTAGGACAGAGCTGAACACTGAAGCTTTCTTT. Its translation: CASSQDRRTELNTEAFF.

The V gene is TRBV25-1, the J gene TRBJ1-2; D unresolved. CDR1 MGHDK and CDR2 SYGVNS come from the germline V gene. The CDR3 length is 11 residues. The V and J ends lost 10 bases and 4 bases respectively, with 10 bases between them. The CDR3 reads CAIGWSYGYTF. CDR3 sequence (DNA): TGTGCCATCGGTTGGTCCTATGGCTACACCTTC.

The chain uses TRBV11-2 and TRBJ2-5; 11 bases are a match to TRBD2. The junction had 12 bases not matched to a gene; V was cut back by 2 bases and J by 7 bases. The CDR3 runs to 17 residues. Germline assignment: CDR1 SGHAT and CDR2 FQNNGV. This CDR3 reads CASSLTRVGLAVGTQYF. CDR3 coding DNA: TGTGCCAGCAGCTTAACCCGGGTGGGACTAGCGGTAGGGACCCAGTACTTC. Filled out from reference TRBV11-2 and TRBJ2-5, the complete variable domain reads EAGVAQSPRYKIIEKRQSVAFWCNPISGHATLYWYQQILGQGPKLLIQFQNNGVVDDSQLPKDRFSAERLKGVDSTLKIQPAKLEDSAVYLCASSLTRVGLAVGTQYFGPGTRLLVL.

The chain employs TRBV5-1 and TRBJ1-4; no clear D. The length of the CDR3 is 12 residues. V was clipped by 0 bases and J by 7 bases, with 4 bases between them. Per the germline V gene, CDR1 is SGHRS and CDR2 is YFSETQ. In DNA form, the CDR3 reads TGCGCCAGCAGCTTGGTCGGTGAAAAACTGTTTTTT. It yields the protein CASSLVGEKLFF.

This clone has just a few counts. This chain joins TRBV5-5 and TRBJ2-1; 8 bases align to TRBD2. The CDR3 consists of 14 residues. J gave up 6 bases and V 2 bases, and 4 bases lay outside the gene matches. Germline CDR1 reads SGHKS; CDR2 reads YYEKEE (reference sequence). In nucleotides, the CDR3 is TGTGCCAGCAGCTTTCTGGCGGGGGGCAATGAGCAGTTCTTC. This encodes CASSFLAGGNEQFF.

This chain links TRBV6-5 with TRBJ1-1; maybe TRBD1 (6 bases). CDR3 length equals 14 residues. Germline V gene lookup returns CDR1 MNHEY and CDR2 SVGAGI. The V end lost 5 bases, the J end lost 0 bases, and 10 bases lay between the germline ends. The CDR3 sequence is CASSKTGVNTEAFF. Written as DNA, the CDR3 is TGTGCCAGCAGTAAGACAGGTGTGAACACTGAAGCTTTCTTT.

A note on this clone: Other DNA sequences in this specimen translate into the identical CDR3. The rearrangement links TRBV7-3 to TRBJ1-1; no clear D. In germline, CDR1 is SGHTA, CDR2 FQGTGA. V dropped 5 bases and J dropped 4 bases, with 14 bases sitting between them. The CDR3 runs 14 residues. This chain's CDR3 is CASSVAGGGTEAFF. The CDR3 nucleotides are TGTGCCAGCAGCGTAGCTGGAGGAGGCACTGAAGCTTTCTTT.

Regarding this clone: The same CDR3 can be traced to other DNA sequences in this sample. The J gene is TRBJ1-1, the V gene TRBV9; D is ambiguous. Trimming pared 0 bases from V and 2 bases from J, leaving 8 bases between. The CDR3 is 14 residues long. CDR1 and CDR2 (germline): SGDLS, YYNGEE. CDR3: CASSVVGGNTEAFF. The CDR3, as DNA: TGTGCCAGCAGCGTAGTCGGAGGTAACACTGAAGCTTTCTTT.

V gene TRBV6-2 or TRBV6-3 combines with J gene TRBJ1-1; D not certain. CDR3 length: 14 amino acids. V was shortened by 2 bases and J by 0 bases, with 7 bases between the two germline ends. Germline V CDR1 and CDR2: MNHEY, SVGEGT. For the CDR3, the DNA is TGTGCCAGCAGTTACGACGGGATGAACACTGAAGCTTTCTTT. This codes for CASSYDGMNTEAFF.

The chain uses TRBV6-2 or TRBV6-3 and TRBJ2-5; D is unresolved. The germline V gene encodes CDR1 MNHEY and CDR2 SVGEGT. V gave up 7 bases and J gave up 4 bases, with 13 bases separating them. This CDR3 contains 13 residues. CDR3 nucleotide sequence: TGTGCCAGCACCCCTAATGCAGGAGAGACCCAGTACTTC. It codes for CASTPNAGETQYF.

CDR3 nucleotide sequence: TGTGCCAGCAGTTACGACAGCATCCTAGCCAAAAACATTCAGTACTTC. As protein: CASSYDSILAKNIQYF. This rearrangement joins TRBV6-5 to TRBJ2-4, with D possibly being TRBD1 (5 bases). Trimming took off 2 bases at V and 0 bases at J, with 11 bases between the two ends. The CDR3 contains 16 residues. Germline V gene lookup returns CDR1 MNHEY and CDR2 SVGAGI.

This clone was observed a single time. CDR3 DNA: TGTGCCAGCAGCCAAGCCCCCGGGGTCGCCAATGAGCAGTTCTTC. This codes for CASSQAPGVANEQFF. The V call is TRBV3-1 (or the pseudogene TRBV3-2), the J call TRBJ2-1, with a possible D match to TRBD2 (5 bases). The germline V gene encodes CDR1 LGHDT and CDR2 YNNKEL (reference sequence). The CDR3 totals 15 residues. Trimming took 1 base from V and 6 from J, leaving 13 bases between them.

This chain connects TRBV30 to TRBJ1-2; D is unresolved. This CDR3 is built from 13 residues. Trimming took off 3 bases at V and 12 bases at J, with 20 bases between the two ends. Germline V gene lookup returns CDR1 GTSNPN and CDR2 SVGIG (reference sequence). In DNA, the CDR3 is TGTGCCTGGAGGGCCTCGCGGGCAGGAGTGGACACCTTC. Protein sequence: CAWRASRAGVDTF.

The chain recombines TRBV11-2 with TRBJ1-1; D ambiguous. Per the germline V gene, CDR1 is SGHAT and CDR2 is FQNNGV. This CDR3 spans 14 amino acids. V lost 4 bases and J 8 bases, leaving 17 bases between the germline ends. CDR3 sequence reads: CASSSVSRNLEAFF. CDR3 coding DNA: TGTGCCAGCAGCTCGGTTTCGAGAAACCTAGAAGCTTTCTTT.

The CDR3 protein is CASSTTGHVSGNTIYF. The CDR3 DNA sequence: TGTGCCAGTAGTACGACCGGACACGTCTCTGGAAACACCATATATTTT. The V call is TRBV19, the J call TRBJ1-3; possible D gene TRBD1, 5 bases. The CDR3 totals 16 residues. With 4 bases removed from V and 0 bases from J, the gap between germline ends came to 13 bases. Per germline, CDR1 LNHDA and CDR2 SQIVND (reference sequence).

The V gene is TRBV4-3, the J gene TRBJ2-2, with 8 bases fitting TRBD2. CDR3 length: 16 residues. From germline, CDR1 is LGHNA and CDR2 YSLEER. V lost 1 base to trimming and J lost 7 bases; unmatched junction nucleotides: 8. The CDR3 nucleotides read TGCGCCAGCAGCCAAGGAGCGGGGGTGGCCGGCGGGGAGCTGTTTTTT. This sequence encodes CASSQGAGVAGGELFF.

The chain employs TRBV13 and TRBJ2-5; no firm D call. In germline, CDR1 is PRHDT, CDR2 FYEKMQ (reference sequence). This CDR3 is built from 13 residues. Trimming left V 5 bases short and J 5 bases short, with 12 bases between. The CDR3 loop reads CASSVDTRETQYF. DNA of the CDR3: TGTGCCAGCAGCGTCGACACCCGGGAGACCCAGTACTTC.

This chain uses TRBV6-5 with TRBJ1-5, with 7 bases identical to TRBD1. The CDR3 runs to 14 residues. J lost 6 bases, V lost 6 bases, and 8 bases had no gene match. Germline CDR1 reads MNHEY; CDR2 reads SVGAGI. The CDR3 DNA follows: TGTGCCAGCAGGCGCCGACAGGGTTTTCAGCCCCAGCATTTT. Translation gives CASRRRQGFQPQHF.

This clone appeared a few times. The V and J genes are TRBV10-3 and TRBJ1-2, with D possibly being TRBD1 (6 bases). V was trimmed by 7 bases and J by 4 bases, leaving 19 bases between them. The length of the CDR3 is 15 residues. Germline V gives CDR1 ENHRY, CDR2 SYGVKD. This CDR3 is CAITDVQDSFYGYTF. In DNA form, the CDR3 reads TGTGCCATCACCGACGTTCAGGACAGCTTCTATGGCTACACCTTC.

The chain combines TRBV9 with TRBJ1-4; 8 nucleotides line up with TRBD1. This CDR3 has 14 amino acids. CDR1 is SGDLS, CDR2 YYNGEE, per germline. Losses at the gene ends were 3 bases for V and 7 bases for J; bases not matched to a gene: 5. CDR3 in amino acids: CASSARGPSEKLFF. CDR3 nucleotides: TGTGCCAGCAGCGCCAGGGGGCCGAGTGAAAAACTGTTTTTT.

The chain carries TRBV12-3 or TRBV12-4 and TRBJ1-1, with D unclear. The CDR3 spans 13 residues. Between the trimmed V and J ends, which lost 3 bases and 4 bases, there was a span of 9 bases. CDR3 in amino acids: CASSFNTGTEAFF. CDR3 sequence (DNA): TGTGCCAGCAGTTTCAATACGGGCACTGAAGCTTTCTTT.

J is TRBJ1-2 and V is TRBV5-1; no clear D gene. V dropped 6 bases and J dropped 0 bases, with 12 bases sitting between them. The germline gives CDR1 SGHRS, CDR2 YFSETQ. The CDR3 runs 14 residues. CDR3 DNA sequence: TGCGCCAGCACTAGTCCGAGTTCTAACTATGGCTACACCTTC. Translating it yields CASTSPSSNYGYTF.

The rearrangement uses TRBV12-3 or TRBV12-4 and TRBJ1-2, with TRBD1 matching 8 bases. Trimming removed 6 bases from V and 5 bases from J; junction bases left unmatched: 5. CDR3 length equals 13 residues. The CDR3 sequence is CASRGQATYGYTF. As DNA, the CDR3 is TGTGCCAGCAGGGGACAGGCCACGTATGGCTACACCTTC.

Of note for this clone: The same CDR3 is also encoded by other DNA sequences in this sample. The J gene is TRBJ2-1, the V gene TRBV5-1, with D tentatively TRBD1 (5 bases). With 0 bases removed from V and 1 base from J, the gap between germline ends came to 8 bases. In germline, CDR1 is SGHRS, CDR2 YFSETQ. The CDR3 loop spans 15 amino acids. DNA of the CDR3: TGCGCCAGCAGCTTGGGTCAGGGATCCTACAATGAGCAGTTCTTC. It specifies CASSLGQGSYNEQFF. Based on the CDR3 plus reference TRBV5-1 and TRBJ2-1, the full variable domain is KAGVTQTPRYLIKTRGQQVTLSCSPISGHRSVSWYQQTPGQGLQFLFEYFSETQRNKGNFPGRFSGRQFSNSRSEMNVSTLELGDSALYLCASSLGQGSYNEQFFGPGTRLTVL.

This clone was observed a few times. The V and J genes are TRBV24-1 and TRBJ1-5; D unclear. The V end lost 0 bases, the J end lost 7 bases, and 9 bases lay between the germline ends. The CDR3 runs to 14 residues. Germline assignment: CDR1 KGHDR and CDR2 SFDVKD. DNA for the CDR3: TGTGCCACCAGTGATTTGCTCCGAGGCCAGCCCCAGCATTTT. Its protein is CATSDLLRGQPQHF.